This TCR beta chain was identified during a study of blood T cell repertoires in COVID-19. The overall study: Samples representing acute and convalescent COVID-19 were sourced from the United States, Italy and Spain. From T cells, B-cell-depleted T cells, or PBMCs came the material, which was cDNA or gDNA.

In the original analysis: Estimation of nucleated cell counts relied on the amplification of reference gene primers. Assay used: immunoSEQ multiplex PCR; TCRdb lists only in-frame clones, some missing. V and J calls and clone size come straight from that table; D and trimming were deduced from the DNA. The sample lists 100,000 or so clones, around four fifths occurring once. Germline CDR1 SGHTA, CDR2 FQGNSA. This CDR3 comprises 16 residues. Trimming left V 4 bases short and J 1 base short, with 16 bases between. The TCR comes from a woman between 65 and 79 years old with active or convalescent COVID-19. The rearrangement uses TRBV7-2 and TRBJ1-2; no reliable D call. Sequenced input: peripheral blood. The CDR3 is CASSYWIGRSNYGYTF. CDR3 bases: TGTGCCAGCAGCTATTGGATCGGAAGGAGTAACTATGGCTACACCTTC.